These 12 T cell receptor beta chains came from one sample sequenced in a study of blood T cell repertoires in COVID-19. The data were produced by immunoSEQ multiplex PCR, yet TCRdb's version contains in-frame clones alone and is incomplete. The profile shows under 250,000 clones, approximately 82% of them singletons. The sample was peripheral blood. The receptors shown here come from a man aged 35-49 years with active or convalescent COVID-19.

The chain links TRBV11-3 to TRBJ2-1; D perhaps matches TRBD2 (6 bases). V shed 1 base and J shed 5 bases, with 18 bases lying between them. Per germline, CDR1 SGHNT and CDR2 YENEEA. The CDR3 length is 17 residues. Here the CDR3 reads CASSLGVTSLPDNEQFF. DNA of the CDR3: TGTGCCAGCAGCTTAGGGGTTACTAGCCTCCCCGACAATGAGCAGTTCTTC.

The V and J genes are TRBV5-4 and TRBJ2-5; 8 positions agree with TRBD1. V was pared by 0 bases and J by 4 bases, with 8 bases of the junction left unmatched. CDR3 length: 16 residues. From germline, CDR1 is SGHNT and CDR2 YYREEE (reference sequence). Here the CDR3 reads CASSLAPTGDRETQYF. The CDR3 nucleotides are TGTGCCAGCAGCTTGGCCCCGACAGGGGATCGAGAGACCCAGTACTTC.

The J gene is TRBJ1-2, the V gene TRBV15, with TRBD1 matching over 7 bases. Germline CDR1 LNHNV, CDR2 YYDKDF (reference sequence). V trimming: 0 bases; J trimming: 7 bases; junction bases outside the gene matches: 5. The CDR3 has 14 residues. CDR3 loop: CATSREGGEGGYTF. The CDR3 DNA reads as TGTGCCACCAGCAGAGAAGGGGGCGAGGGTGGCTACACCTTC. The entire variable domain, with the rest obtained from reference TRBV15 and TRBJ1-2, is as follows: DAMVIQNPRYQVTQFGKPVTLSCSQTLNHNVMYWYQQKSSQAPKLLFHYYDKDFNNEADTPDNFQSRRPNTSFCFLDIRSPGLGDTAMYLCATSREGGEGGYTFGSGTRLTVV.

Written as DNA, the CDR3 is TGTGCCAGTAGTATCGGGACAGCCTATGGCTACACCTTC. Its translation: CASSIGTAYGYTF. The chain is built from TRBV19 and TRBJ1-2; 7 positions match TRBD1. Germline V gene lookup returns CDR1 LNHDA and CDR2 SQIVND (reference sequence). The CDR3 spans 13 residues. V was clipped by 3 bases and J by 4 bases; unmatched bases: 2.

The chain is built from TRBV5-1 and TRBJ1-5; tentative D call: TRBD1 (6 bases). The CDR3 consists of 13 residues. V was trimmed by 2 bases and J by 6 bases, leaving 9 bases between them. The germline gives CDR1 SGHRS, CDR2 YFSETQ. CDR3 sequence reads: CASSLTQGQPQHF. The CDR3 nucleotides read TGCGCCAGCAGCTTAACACAGGGTCAGCCCCAGCATTTT.

This rearrangement joins TRBV5-4 to TRBJ2-3; a possible D gene is TRBD2 (6 bases). With 2 bases removed from V and 4 bases from J, the gap between germline ends came to 17 bases. Germline V gene sequence: CDR1 SGHNT, CDR2 YYREEE (reference sequence). This CDR3 contains 16 residues. CDR3 sequence: CASSLTGAGLADTQYF. The CDR3 DNA follows: TGTGCCAGCAGCTTAACGGGAGCGGGTCTAGCAGATACGCAGTATTTT.

This clone was seen a handful of times. This rearrangement joins TRBV14 to TRBJ2-2; possibly TRBD2 for D (6 bases). Germline loops: CDR1 SGHDN, CDR2 FVKESK. The CDR3 is 17 amino acids. Between the trimmed V and J ends, which lost 2 bases and 4 bases, there was a span of 17 bases. The CDR3 nucleotides are TGTGCCAGCAGCCAATTTCGGACGGGAGCGGGCACCGGGGAGCTGTTTTTT. It codes for CASSQFRTGAGTGELFF.

V is TRBV19 and J is TRBJ2-6; no reliable D call. The CDR3 has 14 amino acids. Germline CDR1 LNHDA, CDR2 SQIVND (reference sequence). V dropped 9 bases and J dropped 2 bases, with 11 bases sitting between them. For the CDR3, the DNA is TGTGCCAGCTCCCAGGCAGCTGGGGCCAACGTCCTGACTTTC. Encoded protein: CASSQAAGANVLTF.

The genes are TRBV10-3 and TRBJ2-5, with D perhaps matching TRBD2 (5 bases). This CDR3 has 13 residues. V lost 4 bases, J lost 5 bases, and 11 bases lay in between. Germline V CDR1 and CDR2: ENHRY, SYGVKD. The CDR3 bases are TGTGCCATCAGTGTATCTAGCAGGGAGACCCAGTACTTC. Translation gives CAISVSSRETQYF.

The V gene is TRBV7-3, the J gene TRBJ2-3; 9 bases map to TRBD2. Per the germline V gene, CDR1 is SGHTA and CDR2 is FQGTGA. V was pared by 2 bases and J by 3 bases, with 3 bases of the junction left unmatched. This CDR3 has 15 amino acids. CDR3 coding DNA: TGTGCCAGCAGCTTAGCCGGACTAGCGACAGATACGCAGTATTTT. This codes for CASSLAGLATDTQYF.

The rearrangement joins TRBV6-5 to TRBJ1-2; 8 nucleotides match TRBD1. Germline CDR1 is MNHEY and CDR2 is SVGAGI. The CDR3 sequence is 15 residues long. J was trimmed by 8 bases and V by 6 bases; bases with no gene match: 14. The chain's CDR3 is CASRRGTGNERGYTF. As DNA, the CDR3 is TGTGCCAGCAGGCGAGGGACAGGCAATGAGCGGGGCTACACCTTC.

V and J are TRBV5-6 and TRBJ1-2; weak D call: TRBD1 (6 bases). Trimming cost V 6 bases and J 4 bases, with 19 bases left between them. From germline, CDR1 is SGHDT and CDR2 YYEEEE. The CDR3 sequence is 15 residues long. The DNA for the CDR3 is TGTGCCAGCAACTCGCGGGGGGCGAAGGGCTATGGCTACACCTTC. This encodes CASNSRGAKGYGYTF.